The 9 T cell receptor beta chains reported below all come from one sample, sequenced in a study of response to subunit inactivated influenza vaccine. TCRdb re-called the RT-PCR reads through MiXCR, storing one row per CDR3 protein. In the table there are a few hundred thousand distinct CDR3 sequences, roughly 22% of which are singletons. The specimen comprised PBMCs from blood, sampled approximately 22 months after vaccination. These receptors came from a man aged 45 to 75 who received an inactivated influenza vaccine.

The V call is TRBV19, the J call TRBJ2-3, with TRBD1 matching over 7 bases. Germline V gene sequence: CDR1 LNHDA, CDR2 SQIVND (reference sequence). Germline trimming cut 4 bases from V and 2 bases from J; bases unmatched to any gene: 3. The CDR3 has 14 residues. CDR3: CASSSTGVTDTQYF. The CDR3 DNA is TGTGCCAGTAGTAGCACAGGGGTCACAGATACGCAGTATTTT. Using reference TRBV19 and TRBJ2-3 for the parts outside the CDR3, the full variable domain is DGGITQSPKYLFRKEGQNVTLSCEQNLNHDAMYWYRQDPGQGLRLIYYSQIVNDFQKGDIAEGYSVSREKKESFPLTVTSAQKNPTAFYLCASSSTGVTDTQYFGPGTRLTVL.

This clonotype was detected a few times. The chain recombines TRBV7-8 with TRBJ1-6; D is ambiguous. The CDR3 is 15 residues long. Germline V gene sequence: CDR1 SGHVS, CDR2 FQNEAQ. V was clipped by 0 bases and J by 11 bases, with 14 bases between them. CDR3 loop: CASSLAITPGAPLHF. CDR3 nucleotides: TGTGCCAGCAGCTTAGCGATCACACCCGGGGCACCCCTCCACTTT.

This clonotype was seen ten or more times. V is TRBV6-1 and J is TRBJ1-1; 8 bases fit TRBD1. The CDR3 contains 14 residues. Germline CDR1 reads MNHNS; CDR2 reads SASEGT. Trimming took 6 bases from V and 8 from J; bases not matched to a gene: 11. CDR3 loop: CASRLSPGGEEAFF. CDR3 bases: TGTGCCAGCAGACTAAGTCCAGGGGGCGAAGAAGCTTTCTTT.

There are a few counts of this clonotype. V and J are TRBV6-6 and TRBJ2-3; no clear D gene. The CDR3 is made up of 12 amino acids. CDR1 is MNHNY, CDR2 SVGAGI, per germline (reference sequence). V was trimmed by 2 bases and J by 4 bases, leaving 4 bases between them. CDR3 in DNA: TGTGCCAGCAGTTACAGGGCAGATACGCAGTATTTT. The encoded protein is CASSYRADTQYF.

This clonotype was seen at least ten times. The rearrangement uses TRBV7-9 and TRBJ1-1; D remains unclear. The germline gives CDR1 SEHNR, CDR2 FQNEAQ (reference sequence). CDR3 length equals 12 residues. Trimming left V 8 bases short and J 4 bases short, with 11 bases between. CDR3 nucleotide sequence: TGTGCCAGCTCCTCCGGGCGCACTGAAGCTTTCTTT. Protein product: CASSSGRTEAFF.

At least ten counts were recorded for this clonotype. The J gene is TRBJ1-6, the V gene TRBV27; D is ambiguous. This CDR3 contains 16 residues. V was clipped by 5 bases and J by 7 bases, with 18 bases between them. Germline-derived CDR1 and CDR2 are MNHEY and SMNVEV (reference sequence). The CDR3 DNA sequence: TGTGCCAGCAGTCCTGACCGACGGACTCAGAATTCACCCCTCCACTTT. The encoded protein is CASSPDRRTQNSPLHF.

At least ten counts were recorded for this clonotype. This chain connects TRBV29-1 to TRBJ1-3; 9 positions match TRBD1. This CDR3 comprises 13 residues. V dropped 6 bases and J dropped 8; count of bases not matched to a gene: 8. Germline CDR1 is SQVTM and CDR2 is ANQGSEA. CDR3 in amino acids: CSVRTGEIDTIYF. DNA for the CDR3: TGCAGCGTACGGACAGGGGAAATAGACACCATATATTTT.

V is TRBV29-1 and J is TRBJ1-2; D gene unclear. The V end lost 4 bases, the J end lost 7 bases, and 13 bases lay between the germline ends. CDR1 is SQVTM, CDR2 ANQGSEA, per germline. The CDR3 is made up of 12 amino acids. CDR3 in DNA: TGCAGCGTTGTCCGGCAGGAGATTGGCTACACCTTC. This codes for CSVVRQEIGYTF.

The V call is TRBV7-6, the J call TRBJ2-7; weak D call: TRBD1 (5 bases). The CDR3 is 18 residues long. CDR1 and CDR2 (germline): SGHVS, FNYEAQ. V lost 2 bases and J 1 base, leaving 21 bases between the germline ends. The CDR3 coding sequence is TGTGCCAGCAGCTTATCGCCTCCCGACAGTAAGGGATCCTACGAGCAGTACTTC. It specifies CASSLSPPDSKGSYEQYF.